This T cell receptor (beta chain) was captured by sequencing in a study of PD-1 blockade in mismatch repair-deficient tumors. The overall study: Patients had approximately 12 mismatch repair-deficient cancer types, all previously treated and progressing.

Libraries were prepared by immunoSEQ multiplex PCR; TCRdb keeps only in-frame clonotypes and omits some of them. The profile shows some 100,000 clones, over 65% of them singletons. Unmatched junction bases numbered 6, after V lost 7 bases and J lost 6 bases. This CDR3 contains 13 residues. CDR1 SQVTM and CDR2 ANQGSEA come from the germline V gene. The sequence was collected from an adult with mismatch repair-deficient cancer. The sample consisted of peripheral blood, taken less than 37 weeks after starting pembrolizumab. The chain joins TRBV29-1 to TRBJ2-1, with 10 nucleotides matching TRBD1. This chain's CDR3 is CSASGTGVNEQFF. The CDR3 nucleotides read TGCAGCGCGTCCGGGACAGGGGTCAATGAGCAGTTCTTC.